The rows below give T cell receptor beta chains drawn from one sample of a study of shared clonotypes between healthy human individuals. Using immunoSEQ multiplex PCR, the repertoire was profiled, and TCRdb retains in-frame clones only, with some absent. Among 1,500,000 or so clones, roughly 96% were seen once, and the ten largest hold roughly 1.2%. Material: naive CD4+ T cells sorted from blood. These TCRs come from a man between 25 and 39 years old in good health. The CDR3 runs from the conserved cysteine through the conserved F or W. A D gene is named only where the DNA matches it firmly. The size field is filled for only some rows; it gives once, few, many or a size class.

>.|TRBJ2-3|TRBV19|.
CASSMRLDTDTQYF
TGTGCCAGTAGTATGAGACTAGACACAGATACGCAGTATTTT
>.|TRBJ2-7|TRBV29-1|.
CSVDFGQGSSEQYF
TGCAGCGTTGATTTTGGGCAGGGTAGTTCCGAGCAGTACTTC
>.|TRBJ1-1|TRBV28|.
CASRLLDMNTEAFF
TGTGCCAGCAGACTTCTCGACATGAACACTGAAGCTTTCTTT
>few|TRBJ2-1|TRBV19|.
CASSIGATYYNEQFF
TGTGCCAGTAGTATAGGGGCGACTTACTACAATGAGCAGTTCTTC
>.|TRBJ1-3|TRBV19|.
CASRGIDSGNTIYF
TGTGCCAGTAGAGGGATAGACTCTGGAAACACCATATATTTT
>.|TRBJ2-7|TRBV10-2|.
CASSDLYEQYF
TGCGCCAGCAGTGATCTATACGAGCAGTACTTC
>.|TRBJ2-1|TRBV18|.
CASSIGTRLNEQFF
TGTGCCAGCTCAATTGGGACCCGACTCAATGAGCAGTTCTTC
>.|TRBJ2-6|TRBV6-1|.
CASSEGGGANVLTF
TGTGCCAGCAGTGAAGGGGGTGGGGCCAACGTCCTGACTTTC
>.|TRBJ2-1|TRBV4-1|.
CASSQEKQGIPYNEQFF
TGCGCCAGCAGCCAAGAGAAACAGGGAATACCCTACAATGAGCAGTTCTTC
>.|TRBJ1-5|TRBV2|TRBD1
CASSGDRVFQPQHF
TGTGCCAGCAGTGGGGACAGGGTATTTCAGCCCCAGCATTTT
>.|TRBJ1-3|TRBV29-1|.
CSVGGGDRNTIYF
TGCAGCGTTGGTGGCGGGGATCGAAACACCATATATTTT
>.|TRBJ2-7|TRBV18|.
CASSPPTGMSSYEQYF
TGTGCCAGCTCACCACCGACGGGAATGAGCTCCTACGAGCAGTACTTC
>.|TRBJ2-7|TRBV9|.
CASSVGTGPYEQYF
TGTGCCAGCAGCGTTGGTACCGGTCCCTACGAGCAGTACTTC
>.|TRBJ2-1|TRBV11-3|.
CASSLAPKKVQFF
TGTGCCAGCAGCTTAGCGCCTAAGAAGGTGCAGTTCTTC
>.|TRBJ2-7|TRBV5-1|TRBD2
CASSLPRGGASYEQYF
TGCGCCAGCAGCCTCCCCCGGGGGGGCGCTTCCTACGAGCAGTACTTC
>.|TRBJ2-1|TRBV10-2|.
CATRDYPNEQFF
TGCGCCACAAGGGATTATCCTAATGAGCAGTTCTTC
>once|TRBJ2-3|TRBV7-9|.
CASSLVGTLPDTQYF
TGTGCCAGCAGCTTAGTCGGGACTCTTCCAGATACGCAGTATTTT
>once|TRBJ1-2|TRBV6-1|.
CASSEGRGWASFYGYTF
TGTGCCAGCAGTGAAGGGAGGGGGTGGGCGTCATTCTATGGCTACACCTTC
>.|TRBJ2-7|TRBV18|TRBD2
CASSQLAGVPSSYEQYF
TGTGCCAGCTCACAGCTAGCGGGAGTCCCATCGTCCTACGAGCAGTACTTC
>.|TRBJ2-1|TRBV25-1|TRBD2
CASRRASGGEQFF
TGTGCCAGCAGGAGGGCTTCGGGAGGGGAGCAGTTCTTC
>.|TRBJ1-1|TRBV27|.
CASSSVVGQQAFF
TGTGCCAGCAGTTCAGTGGTCGGTCAACAAGCTTTCTTT
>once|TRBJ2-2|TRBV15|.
CATSRGFPLFF
TGTGCCACCAGCAGAGGGTTCCCACTGTTTTTT
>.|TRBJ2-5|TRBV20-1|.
CSGRGKETQYF
TGCAGTGGCCGTGGGAAAGAGACCCAGTACTTC
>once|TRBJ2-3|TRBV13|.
CASSQRRDTQYF
TGTGCCAGCAGCCAACGCCGTGATACGCAGTATTTT
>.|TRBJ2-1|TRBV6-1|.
CASSVLGAEHNEQFF
TGTGCCAGCAGTGTCCTGGGGGCAGAGCACAATGAGCAGTTCTTC
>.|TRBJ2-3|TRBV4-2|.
CASSQDLRLFEYTQYF
TGTGCCAGCAGCCAAGACTTGCGCCTTTTCGAGTATACGCAGTATTTT
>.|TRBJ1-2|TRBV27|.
CASSLLRLSGTPVSGYTF
TGTGCCAGCAGTTTACTGAGACTATCCGGGACGCCAGTGAGCGGCTACACCTTC
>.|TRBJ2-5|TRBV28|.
CASNQLQETQYF
TGTGCCAGCAATCAACTCCAAGAGACCCAGTACTTC
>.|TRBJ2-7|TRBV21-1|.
CASSEWDRHFYEQYF
TGTGCCAGCAGCGAATGGGACAGGCACTTCTACGAGCAGTACTTC
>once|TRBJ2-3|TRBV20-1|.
CSVTRGYF
TGCAGTGTGACTAGAGGGTATTTT
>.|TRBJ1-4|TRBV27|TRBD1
CASSYKGTGGEKLFF
TGTGCCAGCAGTTATAAAGGGACAGGGGGGGAAAAACTGTTTTTT
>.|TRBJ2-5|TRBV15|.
CATSRESATAMETQYF
TGTGCCACCAGCAGAGAATCGGCGACGGCCATGGAGACCCAGTACTTC
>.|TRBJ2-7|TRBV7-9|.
CASSGGTVSRYEQYF
TGTGCCAGCAGCGGCGGGACAGTTTCGCGCTACGAGCAGTACTTC
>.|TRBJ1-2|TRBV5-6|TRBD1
CASRGLGTASIYGYTF
TGTGCCAGCAGGGGCCTGGGGACAGCTTCCATCTATGGCTACACCTTC
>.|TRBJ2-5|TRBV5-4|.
CASSREETQYF
TGTGCCAGCAGCCGTGAGGAGACCCAGTACTTC
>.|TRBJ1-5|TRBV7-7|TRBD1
CASSLGWDRGDNQPQHF
TGTGCTAGCAGCTTAGGATGGGACAGGGGCGACAATCAGCCCCAGCATTTT
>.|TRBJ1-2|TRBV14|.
CASSHVGSGGYGYTF
TGTGCCAGCAGCCACGTAGGCTCGGGGGGCTATGGCTACACCTTC
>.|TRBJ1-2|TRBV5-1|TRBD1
CASSRDSNYGYTF
TGCGCCAGCAGCCGGGACAGTAACTATGGCTACACCTTC
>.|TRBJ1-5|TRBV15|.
CATSRDSGSISNQPQHF
TGTGCCACCAGCAGAGATTCGGGCAGCATTTCCAATCAGCCCCAGCATTTT
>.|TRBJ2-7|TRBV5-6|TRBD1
CASSSMGQRTYEQYF
TGTGCCAGCAGCTCGATGGGACAGAGGACCTACGAGCAGTACTTC
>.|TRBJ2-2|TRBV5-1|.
CASRESLSTGELFF
TGCGCCAGCAGAGAAAGCCTGAGCACCGGGGAGCTGTTTTTT
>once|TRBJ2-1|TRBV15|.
CATSREYLSGEQFF
TGTGCCACCAGCAGAGAATATTTGTCGGGTGAGCAGTTCTTC
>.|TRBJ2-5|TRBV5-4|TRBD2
CASSSPGRAQYF
TGTGCCAGCAGCTCTCCAGGGAGGGCCCAGTACTTC